This TCR beta chain stems from a study of T cells expressing NK-cell markers. Across the whole study: With respect to HCMV, seven of the eight sequenced donors were seropositive, and one was seronegative. General observations from the study: In a group of several donors, dominant NKG2C+ clonotypes represented 1.0-7.0% of CD8+ T cells. Leadership of the CD3+CD56-NKG2C+ fraction also belonged to these clonotypes in a few donors.

Production of TCR beta cDNA relied on 5'RACE template switching with UMIs. From its re-call of the 5' RACE reads, TCRdb lists each CDR3 protein once, without DNA. This sample contains roughly 420,000 distinct CDR3 sequences. With respect to this clonotype: Its antigen is still unknown.

This CDR3 is built from 16 residues. The germline CDR1 and CDR2 sequences are LGHNA and YSLEER. This TCR derives from a woman aged 18 to 69 in good health. Sequences were obtained from blood T cells: a sorted CD56 or NKG2C T cell subset, CD4+ or CD8+ T cells, or bulk PBMC T cells (not recorded which). The V and J genes are TRBV4-3 and TRBJ2-1; the TCRdb D gene call, TRBD2, has no DNA to confirm it. The chain's CDR3 is CASSQEGLAEYNEQFF.